The source of this T cell receptor beta chain is a study of blood T cell repertoires in COVID-19 (dated by TCRdb to the early 2020s). With respect to the entire study: Samples from collaborators originated in the United States, Italy and Spain and spanned both the acute and convalescent phases of COVID-19. The material from the prospective study consisted of cDNA or gDNA derived from T cells, B-cell-depleted T cells, or PBMCs. The dataset comprised deeply sampled blood TCRbeta repertoires from subjects exposed to, actively infected with, or recovered from COVID-19. The repertoires were made available in a free public database intended to serve as a resource for research on the immune response to SARS-CoV-2. The samples were drawn from two sources: the first 160 participants of the ongoing ImmuneRACE study, and 1,254 subjects contributed by 6 global collaborators. A de-identified subject ID, COVID-19 status, age in years and sex were almost always included in the sample metadata. Where available, HLA class I and class II types were taken from metadata supplied by the sample provider and were not determined by assay-based typing. Paper-wide results and their limitations: Clinical and demographic metadata were provided uncurated, with the amount varying by source and participant.

There are a few counts of this clone. What antigen it recognizes has not been identified. Base quality data are lacking; no much larger clone is found one base away. At the junction V is shortened by 1 base and J by 7 bases; bases outside the gene matches: 21. The germline V gene provides CDR1 SGHAT and CDR2 FQNNGV. From the cysteine up to the phenylalanine, the CDR3 has a length of 19 residues. Just the 57-base CDR3 DNA is kept, in frame starting at base 1. The immunoSEQ Assay, a bias-controlled multiplex PCR, was used to amplify TCRbeta CDR3 regions from genomic DNA. The study's own analysis went as follows. Nucleated cell counts per sample were estimated from amplification of reference gene primers within the assay. Sequence reads were collapsed and filtered to measure the absolute abundance of every unique TCRbeta CDR3 rearrangement. Productive Simpson clonality was computed per sample as the square root of Simpson's diversity index over productive rearrangements. The table comes from immuneACCESS by way of TCRdb, which keeps in-frame sequences with V and J called. Part of the clones is missing from these tables; in studies checked, under half for an unresolved V gene and the rest for unknown reasons. The DNA gave D and trimming, while V, J and clone size come from that table. The sample table contains tens of thousands of clones; only one count was recorded for around 82% of them. The ten most abundant clones make up 25% to 30% of the sample.

Whole blood was collected in K2EDTA tubes by collaborating institutions according to the institutions' own protocols. Collaborator samples were shipped for TCRbeta analysis as frozen whole blood, isolated PBMCs, or DNA extracted from either sample type. Specimen: peripheral blood. The chain links TRBV11-2 with TRBJ2-7; TRBD2 fits 8 bases in the junction. This TCR was recovered from a human donor in a cohort sampled during active COVID-19. The nucleotide sequence is given as TGTGCCAGCAGCTTAGTATCTCCCCTGCGGGGGGCTCGGGGTGGGGAGCAGTACTTC. It translates to CASSLVSPLRGARGGEQYF.